A selection of T cell receptor beta chains follows, all from one sample in a study of beta chain features in type 1 diabetes. Clones were read by immunoSEQ multiplex PCR, and TCRdb kept only the in-frame ones, dropping some. The table has about 900,000 clones, 15% to 20% seen once. Sequencing input: naive CD4+ T cells from blood. The receptor set was obtained from a woman aged 18-29 years in good health. Each CDR3 is given with its conserved first and last residue. D genes are given only for firm matches. Where a row states a size, it is once, few, many or the class of an expanded clone; other rows omit it.

j_call v_call d_call clone_size cdr3_nt cdr3_aa
TRBJ1-4 TRBV7-6 . few TGTGCCAGCAGCTCAGGACAGTTCGCAACTAATGAAAAACTGTTTTTT CASSSGQFATNEKLFF
TRBJ2-1 TRBV28 . few TGTGCCAGCAGTCCGGCTACCTTCTCCTACAATGAGCAGTTCTTC CASSPATFSYNEQFF
TRBJ2-6 TRBV7-9 TRBD1 few TGTGCCAGCAGCTTGAAGGGGGCAGTCAAATTTGGGGCCAACGTCCTGACTTTC CASSLKGAVKFGANVLTF
TRBJ2-1 TRBV2 TRBD2 . TGTGCCAGCGGAGAGCGGGAGTTGGTCAATGAGCAGTTCTTC CASGERELVNEQFF
TRBJ1-1 TRBV7-9 . . TGTGCCAGCAGCTTAAGCCCGGCCCTCAGAGAAGCTTTCTTT CASSLSPALREAFF
TRBJ2-7 TRBV27 TRBD2 . TGTGCCAGCGGTCGGACTAGCTTCGTCTACGAGCAGTACTTC CASGRTSFVYEQYF
TRBJ2-1 TRBV7-9 . few TGTGCCAGCAGCTTAGGGGGGTATGAGCAGTTCTTC CASSLGGYEQFF
TRBJ2-2 TRBV19 . few TGTGCCAGTAGTATTGGGGGAAGGGTCCCCGGGGAGCTGTTTTTT CASSIGGRVPGELFF
TRBJ1-5 TRBV27 . . TGTGCCAGCAGTTCCACGGGGGCTGGACAGCCCCAGCATTTT CASSSTGAGQPQHF
TRBJ2-2 TRBV7-9 TRBD1 few TGTGCCAGCAGCTTGCAAACAGGGGTGGCCGGGGAGCTGTTTTTT CASSLQTGVAGELFF
TRBJ2-2 TRBV19 . . TGTGCCAGTAGTCCAAAATTGTGGGGCCTTTCTAACACCGGGGAGCTGTTTTTT CASSPKLWGLSNTGELFF
TRBJ1-2 TRBV9 TRBD1 . TGTGCCAGCAGCGTAGCGACAGGGGACTATGGCTACACCTTC CASSVATGDYGYTF
TRBJ2-1 TRBV19 TRBD2 few TGTGCCAGTAGTATCTTAGCGGGACCCGACTTTCAGCAGTTCTTC CASSILAGPDFQQFF
TRBJ2-1 TRBV19 . . TGTGCCAGTAGTATGCCTGGGAGTGCCATTGACTACAATGAGCAGTTCTTC CASSMPGSAIDYNEQFF
TRBJ2-7 TRBV10-3 TRBD1 . TGTGCCATCAGATACGGGACAGGGAGCTACGAGCAGTACTTC CAIRYGTGSYEQYF
TRBJ2-1 TRBV4-2 . . TGTGCCAGCAGCCCCCCCGCCTACAATGAGCAGTTCTTC CASSPPAYNEQFF
TRBJ1-5 TRBV18 . few TGTGCCAGCTCACCCGACAGAAGTCAGCCCCAGCATTTT CASSPDRSQPQHF
TRBJ2-1 TRBV11-2 . . TGTGCCAGCAGCTTAGTCCCAGGGCGGGCCGAGCAGTTCTTC CASSLVPGRAEQFF
TRBJ2-5 TRBV7-9 . . TGTGCCAGCAGCTTAGCATCCGGGCTCGAGACCCAGTACTTC CASSLASGLETQYF
TRBJ2-7 TRBV20-1 . few TGCAGTGCTAGAAGGGACGAGCAGTACTTC CSARRDEQYF
TRBJ1-1 TRBV5-6 . few TGTGCCAGCAGCTCCCTCAAACACCAGTACACTGAAGCTTTCTTT CASSSLKHQYTEAFF
TRBJ2-3 TRBV5-1 . few TGCGCCAGCAGCTTCCGGGCTCCCACAGATACGCAGTATTTT CASSFRAPTDTQYF
TRBJ2-7 TRBV9 . . TGTGCCAGCAGCGTAGCACAGGGCGACGAGCAGTACTTC CASSVAQGDEQYF
TRBJ2-1 TRBV15 . . TGTGCCACCAGCAGACCCAGGGTTAACAATGAGCAGTTCTTC CATSRPRVNNEQFF
TRBJ2-7 TRBV28 . few TGTGCCAGCAGTTTCCGGGCTACCTACGAGCAGTACTTC CASSFRATYEQYF
TRBJ1-5 TRBV5-1 . few TGCGCCAGCAGCTTGGGACAGGCGGGGTCGCCCCAGCATTTT CASSLGQAGSPQHF
TRBJ2-7 TRBV10-3 . . TGTGCCATCAGTGATCAGGGCGGGCCCTACGAGCAGTACTTC CAISDQGGPYEQYF
TRBJ2-2 TRBV5-4 . . TGTGCCAGCAGTAGAACTAGTCGGAGTGCGAACACCGGGGAGCTGTTTTTT CASSRTSRSANTGELFF
TRBJ2-1 TRBV28 . few TGTGCCAGCAGTTCCGGGGCGGTTTCCTACAATGAGCAGTTCTTC CASSSGAVSYNEQFF
TRBJ2-3 TRBV19 . few TGTGCCAGTAGTCTCCGAGGCACAGATACGCAGTATTTT CASSLRGTDTQYF
TRBJ2-1 TRBV18 TRBD1 few TGTGCCAGCTCCACAACTCGACAGGGAAACAATGAGCAGTTCTTC CASSTTRQGNNEQFF
TRBJ2-7 TRBV15 . few TGTGCCACCAGCAGAGAGGGCGGAGGAAACTACGAGCAGTACTTC CATSREGGGNYEQYF
TRBJ2-5 TRBV2 TRBD1 . TGTGCCAGCAGTCCCGGACAGGGGAAGGAGACCCAGTACTTC CASSPGQGKETQYF
TRBJ1-5 TRBV7-9 . few TGTGCCAGCAGCTTAGTCGACCAGCCCCAGCATTTT CASSLVDQPQHF
TRBJ2-7 TRBV20-1 . . TGCAGTGCTAGAGACAGGGACGAGCAGTACTTC CSARDRDEQYF
TRBJ1-3 TRBV7-8 . few TGTGCCAGCAGCTTAGCCTTTAGTGGGAGCTCTGGAAACACCATATATTTT CASSLAFSGSSGNTIYF
TRBJ2-6 TRBV6-1 TRBD1 few TGTGCCATTTGGACAGGGGGCTCTGGGGCCAACGTCCTGACTTTC CAIWTGGSGANVLTF
TRBJ2-5 TRBV7-2 . few TGTGCCAGCCGCCGTCGACAGCAAGAGACCCAGTACTTC CASRRRQQETQYF
TRBJ2-2 TRBV7-9 . few TGTGCCAGCAGCTTAGATCGGGGATGGAACACCGGGGAGCTGTTTTTT CASSLDRGWNTGELFF
TRBJ2-1 TRBV28 TRBD1 . TGTGCCAGCATGGGACAGGGTATAATCGATGAGCAGTTCTTC CASMGQGIIDEQFF
TRBJ2-1 TRBV6-6 TRBD2 . TGTGCCAGCAGTGGACTAGCGGGAGGTGGGGTTGAGCAGTTCTTC CASSGLAGGGVEQFF
TRBJ2-5 TRBV28 . few TGTGCCAGCAAACAGGAGACCCAGTACTTC CASKQETQYF
TRBJ2-7 TRBV23-1 . . TGCGCCAGCAGTCAATCTATAAAGGATTCCTACGAGCAGTACTTC CASSQSIKDSYEQYF
TRBJ2-1 TRBV18 . few TGTGCCAGCTCCTCAGGGTTCTACAATGAGCAGTTCTTC CASSSGFYNEQFF
TRBJ1-2 TRBV4-1 TRBD1 few TGCGCCAGCAGCCAACCCGGGACAGGGGTCGGCTACACCTTC CASSQPGTGVGYTF
TRBJ2-1 TRBV4-3 TRBD2 few TGCGCCAGCAGCCAAGAGCCGGGAGCTAGCGGGAGGTCTGAGCAGTTCTTC CASSQEPGASGRSEQFF
TRBJ1-2 TRBV11-2 TRBD1 . TGTGCCAGCAGCTCCCTCCGGACAGGGAAGGAGCACTATGGCTACACCTTC CASSSLRTGKEHYGYTF
TRBJ1-1 TRBV29-1 . . TGCAGCTCGGTCCGGGACACTGAAGCTTTCTTT CSSVRDTEAFF
TRBJ2-7 TRBV18 . . TGTGCCAGCTCACCACTTGCCCCCTCTGGTTTGACACACAGCTCCTACGAGCAGTACTTC CASSPLAPSGLTHSSYEQYF
TRBJ2-1 TRBV5-4 TRBD2 . TGTGCCAGCAGCTCGATAGCGGGGTCTGCCTACAATGAGCAGTTCTTC CASSSIAGSAYNEQFF
TRBJ2-2 TRBV4-2 . few TGTGCCAGCAGCCAAGATTCCACCGCCGGGGAGCTGTTTTTT CASSQDSTAGELFF
TRBJ2-3 TRBV2 . few TGTGCCAGCCGTAGACTATGGGTTGGAGATACGCAGTATTTT CASRRLWVGDTQYF
TRBJ2-6 TRBV7-2 . . TGTGCCAGCAGCGATGTCGTACGTGGGGCCAACGTCCTGACTTTC CASSDVVRGANVLTF
TRBJ2-5 TRBV9 . . TGTGCCAGCGGCCAGCTTGACACGACCCAGTACTTC CASGQLDTTQYF
TRBJ1-1 TRBV2 . . TGTGCCAGCAGGGAACAGGGAGGCAGCACTGAAGCTTTCTTT CASREQGGSTEAFF
TRBJ2-1 TRBV2 . . TGTGCCAGCAGTGAAGCGCTGGCTGCGTTCTTC CASSEALAAFF
TRBJ2-2 TRBV10-1 . . TGCGCCAGCAGTGAATCCGGGCCGAACACCGGGGAGCTGTTTTTT CASSESGPNTGELFF
TRBJ1-2 TRBV25-1 . . TGTGCCAGCAGTGAATCGGGGGCCAGGTATGGCTACACCTTC CASSESGARYGYTF